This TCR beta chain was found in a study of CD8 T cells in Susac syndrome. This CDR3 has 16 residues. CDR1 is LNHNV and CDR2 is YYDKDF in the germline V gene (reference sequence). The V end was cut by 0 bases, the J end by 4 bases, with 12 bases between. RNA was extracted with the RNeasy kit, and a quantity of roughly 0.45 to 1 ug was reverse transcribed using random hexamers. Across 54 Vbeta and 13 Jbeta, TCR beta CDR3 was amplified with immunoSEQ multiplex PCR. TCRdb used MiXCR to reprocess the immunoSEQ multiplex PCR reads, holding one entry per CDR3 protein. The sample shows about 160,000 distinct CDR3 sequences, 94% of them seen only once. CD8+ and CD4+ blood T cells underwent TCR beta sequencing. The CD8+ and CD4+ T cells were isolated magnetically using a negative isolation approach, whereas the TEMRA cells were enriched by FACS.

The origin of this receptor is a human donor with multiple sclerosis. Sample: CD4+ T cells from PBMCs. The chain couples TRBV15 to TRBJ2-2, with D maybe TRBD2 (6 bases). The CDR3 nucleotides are TGTGCCACCAGCAGAGATGGGGGGTCGGGCACCGGGGAGCTGTTTTTT. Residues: CATSRDGGSGTGELFF.